Listed below are T cell receptor beta chains from one sample, sequenced in a study of CD8+ T cells in alopecia areata. TCRdb's copy holds only in-frame clones and misses some; the assay was immunoSEQ multiplex PCR. The sample contains about 160,000 clones, roughly two thirds of which appear only once. Sample: CD4+ T cells sorted from blood, taken at week 4, from a patient treated with tofacitinib. The source of these receptors is a human donor with alopecia areata. Both conserved end residues are part of each CDR3. The order of the fields is J gene, V gene, CDR3 length, clone size, D gene, CDR3 protein, CDR3 DNA. D genes are given only for firm matches. Size values are once, few and many counts, or a class for expanded clones, and some rows have none.

J gene: TRBJ2-1; V gene: TRBV29-1; CDR3 length: 13; clone size: -; D gene: -; CDR3 protein: CSGQGWGYNEQFF; CDR3 DNA: TGCAGCGGCCAGGGGTGGGGCTACAATGAGCAGTTCTTC
J gene: TRBJ2-5; V gene: TRBV27; CDR3 length: 13; clone size: -; D gene: -; CDR3 protein: CASSLSEGETQYF; CDR3 DNA: TGTGCCAGCAGTTTATCGGAGGGAGAGACCCAGTACTTC
J gene: TRBJ2-5; V gene: TRBV29-1; CDR3 length: 13; clone size: once; D gene: -; CDR3 protein: CSVDRTMGETQYF; CDR3 DNA: TGCAGCGTTGATCGGACGATGGGGGAGACCCAGTACTTC
J gene: TRBJ2-5; V gene: TRBV11-2; CDR3 length: 17; clone size: -; D gene: TRBD2; CDR3 protein: CASSLGTSGGAGETQYF; CDR3 DNA: TGTGCCAGCAGCCTAGGGACTAGCGGGGGGGCTGGAGAGACCCAGTACTTC
J gene: TRBJ2-3; V gene: TRBV5-6; CDR3 length: 14; clone size: -; D gene: -; CDR3 protein: CASSFRRYTDTQYF; CDR3 DNA: TGTGCCAGCAGCTTTAGACGATACACAGATACGCAGTATTTT
J gene: TRBJ2-7; V gene: TRBV5-1; CDR3 length: 15; clone size: -; D gene: -; CDR3 protein: CASSLGGTEAYEQYF; CDR3 DNA: TGCGCCAGCAGCTTGGGAGGGACGGAAGCCTACGAGCAGTACTTC
J gene: TRBJ1-1; V gene: TRBV5-1; CDR3 length: 13; clone size: -; D gene: -; CDR3 protein: CASSLGGEAEAFF; CDR3 DNA: TGCGCCAGCAGCTTGGGGGGAGAGGCTGAAGCTTTCTTT
J gene: TRBJ1-1; V gene: TRBV5-6; CDR3 length: 16; clone size: -; D gene: -; CDR3 protein: CASSLGIRPLNTEAFF; CDR3 DNA: TGTGCCAGCAGCTTGGGGATCAGACCCCTGAACACTGAAGCTTTCTTT
J gene: TRBJ2-5; V gene: TRBV5-5; CDR3 length: 13; clone size: -; D gene: -; CDR3 protein: CASSSRTVGTQYF; CDR3 DNA: TGTGCCAGCAGCTCTCGGACGGTGGGGACCCAGTACTTC
J gene: TRBJ1-2; V gene: TRBV2; CDR3 length: 11; clone size: -; D gene: TRBD1; CDR3 protein: CATGQGYGYTF; CDR3 DNA: TGTGCCACGGGACAGGGGTATGGCTACACCTTC
J gene: TRBJ2-6; V gene: TRBV7-8; CDR3 length: 13; clone size: few; D gene: -; CDR3 protein: CASRGYGANVLTF; CDR3 DNA: TGTGCCAGCCGGGGGTATGGGGCCAACGTCCTGACTTTC
J gene: TRBJ2-1; V gene: TRBV9; CDR3 length: 15; clone size: -; D gene: -; CDR3 protein: CASSVAVGAGNEQFF; CDR3 DNA: TGTGCCAGCAGCGTAGCGGTGGGGGCCGGCAATGAGCAGTTCTTC
J gene: TRBJ2-5; V gene: TRBV11-2; CDR3 length: 13; clone size: -; D gene: TRBD2; CDR3 protein: CASRGLAGGTQYF; CDR3 DNA: TGTGCCAGCAGGGGACTAGCGGGTGGGACCCAGTACTTC
J gene: TRBJ1-6; V gene: TRBV9; CDR3 length: 14; clone size: -; D gene: -; CDR3 protein: CASRSDSSNSPLHF; CDR3 DNA: TGTGCCAGCAGGTCGGACAGTTCGAATTCACCCCTCCACTTT
J gene: TRBJ2-5; V gene: TRBV6-6; CDR3 length: 13; clone size: -; D gene: -; CDR3 protein: CASKRGIQETQYF; CDR3 DNA: TGTGCCAGCAAACGGGGGATTCAAGAGACCCAGTACTTC
J gene: TRBJ2-5; V gene: TRBV4-3; CDR3 length: 19; clone size: few; D gene: TRBD2; CDR3 protein: CASSRRLAGAPGGGETQYF; CDR3 DNA: TGCGCCAGCAGCCGAAGACTAGCGGGGGCGCCTGGAGGAGGAGAGACCCAGTACTTC
J gene: TRBJ2-3; V gene: TRBV7-3; CDR3 length: 13; clone size: -; D gene: -; CDR3 protein: CASSLTITDTQYF; CDR3 DNA: TGTGCCAGCAGCCTAACAATCACAGATACGCAGTATTTT
J gene: TRBJ1-1; V gene: TRBV4-1; CDR3 length: 16; clone size: -; D gene: TRBD1; CDR3 protein: CASSQDPGTGGTEAFF; CDR3 DNA: TGCGCCAGCAGCCAAGATCCCGGGACAGGGGGCACTGAAGCTTTCTTT
J gene: TRBJ1-1; V gene: TRBV29-1; CDR3 length: 13; clone size: -; D gene: -; CDR3 protein: CSVALTVNTETFF; CDR3 DNA: TGCAGCGTTGCGTTGACAGTGAACACTGAAACTTTCTTT
J gene: TRBJ1-1; V gene: TRBV5-1; CDR3 length: 13; clone size: -; D gene: -; CDR3 protein: CASSLETVTEAFF; CDR3 DNA: TGCGCCAGCAGCTTGGAGACAGTCACTGAAGCTTTCTTT
J gene: TRBJ1-3; V gene: TRBV13; CDR3 length: 15; clone size: -; D gene: -; CDR3 protein: CASSLVALSGNTIYF; CDR3 DNA: TGTGCCAGCAGCTTAGTGGCCCTCTCTGGAAACACCATATATTTT
J gene: TRBJ2-5; V gene: TRBV4-3; CDR3 length: 14; clone size: -; D gene: -; CDR3 protein: CASSQEEGLGPQYF; CDR3 DNA: TGCGCCAGCAGCCAAGAAGAGGGTCTGGGGCCCCAGTACTTC
J gene: TRBJ1-5; V gene: TRBV7-6; CDR3 length: 12; clone size: -; D gene: -; CDR3 protein: CASSRAGGPQHF; CDR3 DNA: TGTGCCAGCAGCCGAGCGGGAGGGCCCCAGCATTTT
J gene: TRBJ1-6; V gene: TRBV6-5; CDR3 length: 15; clone size: -; D gene: -; CDR3 protein: CASSLDDRRYSPLHF; CDR3 DNA: TGTGCCAGCAGCCTCGACGACAGGCGGTATTCACCCCTCCACTTT
J gene: TRBJ2-1; V gene: TRBV15; CDR3 length: 15; clone size: -; D gene: -; CDR3 protein: CATSRDPNSNNEQFF; CDR3 DNA: TGTGCCACCAGCAGAGATCCCAACTCCAACAATGAGCAGTTCTTC
J gene: TRBJ2-7; V gene: TRBV30; CDR3 length: 16; clone size: -; D gene: -; CDR3 protein: CAWSPSLTSFRYEQYF; CDR3 DNA: TGTGCCTGGAGTCCTTCCCTAACTAGTTTTCGCTACGAGCAGTACTTC
J gene: TRBJ1-6; V gene: TRBV30; CDR3 length: 17; clone size: -; D gene: TRBD1; CDR3 protein: CAWSAKRSGTVNSPLHF; CDR3 DNA: TGTGCCTGGAGTGCGAAAAGGTCCGGGACAGTTAATTCACCCCTCCACTTT
J gene: TRBJ2-4; V gene: TRBV29-1; CDR3 length: 11; clone size: few; D gene: -; CDR3 protein: CSVSPGNIQYF; CDR3 DNA: TGCAGCGTTAGCCCGGGAAACATTCAGTACTTC
J gene: TRBJ2-5; V gene: TRBV27; CDR3 length: 13; clone size: -; D gene: -; CDR3 protein: CASSLPGRQTQYF; CDR3 DNA: TGTGCCAGCAGTTTACCAGGGAGACAGACCCAGTACTTC
J gene: TRBJ1-1; V gene: TRBV5-6; CDR3 length: 14; clone size: -; D gene: -; CDR3 protein: CASSLEGLNTEAFF; CDR3 DNA: TGTGCCAGCAGCTTGGAGGGCCTGAACACTGAAGCTTTCTTT
J gene: TRBJ2-5; V gene: TRBV10-3; CDR3 length: 13; clone size: -; D gene: -; CDR3 protein: CAIRDHSGETQYF; CDR3 DNA: TGTGCCATCAGAGATCACAGCGGAGAGACCCAGTACTTC
J gene: TRBJ2-7; V gene: TRBV29-1; CDR3 length: 13; clone size: few; D gene: TRBD1; CDR3 protein: CSVATGGLGEQYF; CDR3 DNA: TGCAGCGTTGCGACAGGGGGGTTAGGCGAGCAGTACTTC
J gene: TRBJ1-5; V gene: TRBV4-1; CDR3 length: 14; clone size: -; D gene: -; CDR3 protein: CASSQDWGNQPQHF; CDR3 DNA: TGCGCCAGCAGCCAAGATTGGGGCAATCAGCCCCAGCATTTT
J gene: TRBJ2-3; V gene: TRBV5-1; CDR3 length: 16; clone size: -; D gene: TRBD2; CDR3 protein: CASSFLAGGNTDTQYF; CDR3 DNA: TGCGCCAGCAGCTTTCTGGCGGGGGGGAACACAGATACGCAGTATTTT
J gene: TRBJ2-7; V gene: TRBV29-1; CDR3 length: 14; clone size: -; D gene: -; CDR3 protein: CSVDRQGGSYEQYF; CDR3 DNA: TGCAGCGTTGATCGGCAGGGTGGATCCTACGAGCAGTACTTC
J gene: TRBJ1-2; V gene: TRBV5-6; CDR3 length: 16; clone size: -; D gene: -; CDR3 protein: CASSLVFSKLNYGYTF; CDR3 DNA: TGTGCCAGCAGCTTGGTGTTTTCAAAGCTTAACTATGGCTACACCTTC
J gene: TRBJ2-7; V gene: TRBV25-1; CDR3 length: 14; clone size: -; D gene: TRBD1; CDR3 protein: CASVIGQGAREQYF; CDR3 DNA: TGTGCCAGCGTTATAGGACAGGGGGCGAGAGAGCAGTACTTC
J gene: TRBJ1-1; V gene: TRBV30; CDR3 length: 13; clone size: few; D gene: -; CDR3 protein: CAWSRFTNTEAFF; CDR3 DNA: TGTGCCTGGAGTAGATTCACGAACACTGAAGCTTTCTTT
J gene: TRBJ2-5; V gene: TRBV5-1; CDR3 length: 13; clone size: -; D gene: -; CDR3 protein: CASSLGVQETQYF; CDR3 DNA: TGCGCCAGCAGCTTGGGCGTCCAAGAGACCCAGTACTTC
J gene: TRBJ2-7; V gene: TRBV29-1; CDR3 length: 13; clone size: -; D gene: -; CDR3 protein: CSVEENNPYEQYF; CDR3 DNA: TGCAGCGTTGAAGAGAACAATCCCTACGAGCAGTACTTC
J gene: TRBJ2-2; V gene: TRBV27; CDR3 length: 13; clone size: -; D gene: -; CDR3 protein: CASSLSNVGELFF; CDR3 DNA: TGTGCCAGCAGTTTATCCAACGTCGGGGAGCTGTTTTTT
J gene: TRBJ2-5; V gene: TRBV4-3; CDR3 length: 16; clone size: -; D gene: TRBD2; CDR3 protein: CASSPKPAGSSETQYF; CDR3 DNA: TGCGCCAGCAGCCCCAAGCCAGCGGGGTCTTCTGAGACCCAGTACTTC
J gene: TRBJ1-5; V gene: TRBV7-2; CDR3 length: 15; clone size: -; D gene: TRBD1; CDR3 protein: CASSAGQGNNQPQHF; CDR3 DNA: TGTGCCAGCAGCGCGGGACAGGGGAACAATCAGCCCCAGCATTTT
J gene: TRBJ2-3; V gene: TRBV25-1; CDR3 length: 14; clone size: -; D gene: -; CDR3 protein: CASSEFKSTDTQYF; CDR3 DNA: TGTGCCAGCAGTGAATTTAAAAGCACAGATACGCAGTATTTT
J gene: TRBJ1-2; V gene: TRBV29-1; CDR3 length: 10; clone size: -; D gene: -; CDR3 protein: CSVDFGGYTF; CDR3 DNA: TGCAGCGTTGATTTTGGAGGCTACACCTTC
J gene: TRBJ2-3; V gene: TRBV25-1; CDR3 length: 15; clone size: -; D gene: TRBD1; CDR3 protein: CASTPRTGRTDTQYF; CDR3 DNA: TGTGCCAGCACGCCCAGGACAGGGCGGACAGATACGCAGTATTTT
J gene: TRBJ2-5; V gene: TRBV2; CDR3 length: 13; clone size: few; D gene: -; CDR3 protein: CASSESGWETQYF; CDR3 DNA: TGTGCCAGCAGTGAATCGGGTTGGGAGACCCAGTACTTC
J gene: TRBJ1-2; V gene: TRBV9; CDR3 length: 13; clone size: few; D gene: -; CDR3 protein: CASSVDGNYGYTF; CDR3 DNA: TGTGCCAGCAGCGTAGACGGTAACTATGGCTACACCTTC
J gene: TRBJ1-6; V gene: TRBV30; CDR3 length: 13; clone size: -; D gene: TRBD1; CDR3 protein: CAWMDRGISPLHF; CDR3 DNA: TGTGCCTGGATGGACAGGGGGATTTCACCCCTCCACTTT
J gene: TRBJ2-7; V gene: TRBV30; CDR3 length: 15; clone size: few; D gene: -; CDR3 protein: CAWSQDSQSSYEQYF; CDR3 DNA: TGTGCCTGGAGCCAAGACAGCCAGAGCTCCTACGAGCAGTACTTC
J gene: TRBJ1-1; V gene: TRBV29-1; CDR3 length: 14; clone size: -; D gene: TRBD1; CDR3 protein: CSIKEDRPNTEAFF; CDR3 DNA: TGCAGCATTAAAGAGGACAGGCCGAACACTGAAGCTTTCTTT
J gene: TRBJ1-2; V gene: TRBV7-9; CDR3 length: 13; clone size: -; D gene: -; CDR3 protein: CASSPSAGMGYTF; CDR3 DNA: TGTGCCAGCAGCCCCTCGGCAGGGATGGGCTACACCTTC
J gene: TRBJ1-1; V gene: TRBV7-9; CDR3 length: 15; clone size: -; D gene: TRBD1; CDR3 protein: CASSKRDSWNTEAFF; CDR3 DNA: TGTGCCAGCAGCAAGAGGGACAGTTGGAACACTGAAGCTTTCTTT
J gene: TRBJ2-1; V gene: TRBV29-1; CDR3 length: 12; clone size: many; D gene: -; CDR3 protein: CSVNRARNEQFF; CDR3 DNA: TGCAGCGTTAACCGGGCGCGGAATGAGCAGTTCTTC
J gene: TRBJ2-1; V gene: TRBV5-4; CDR3 length: 17; clone size: -; D gene: TRBD2; CDR3 protein: CASSQLAGGPQNNEQFF; CDR3 DNA: TGTGCCAGCAGCCAGCTAGCGGGGGGGCCACAGAACAATGAGCAGTTCTTC
J gene: TRBJ1-1; V gene: TRBV2; CDR3 length: 15; clone size: -; D gene: -; CDR3 protein: CASKLELTGNTEAFF; CDR3 DNA: TGTGCCAGCAAACTTGAATTGACAGGGAACACTGAAGCTTTCTTT
J gene: TRBJ2-1; V gene: TRBV5-1; CDR3 length: 15; clone size: few; D gene: TRBD1; CDR3 protein: CASSPRTGTYNEQFF; CDR3 DNA: TGCGCCAGCAGCCCCCGGACAGGGACCTACAATGAGCAGTTCTTC
J gene: TRBJ1-5; V gene: TRBV12-1; CDR3 length: 15; clone size: -; D gene: -; CDR3 protein: CASSFPTGDNQPQHF; CDR3 DNA: TGTGCCAGCAGCTTCCCGACAGGCGACAATCAGCCCCAGCATTTT